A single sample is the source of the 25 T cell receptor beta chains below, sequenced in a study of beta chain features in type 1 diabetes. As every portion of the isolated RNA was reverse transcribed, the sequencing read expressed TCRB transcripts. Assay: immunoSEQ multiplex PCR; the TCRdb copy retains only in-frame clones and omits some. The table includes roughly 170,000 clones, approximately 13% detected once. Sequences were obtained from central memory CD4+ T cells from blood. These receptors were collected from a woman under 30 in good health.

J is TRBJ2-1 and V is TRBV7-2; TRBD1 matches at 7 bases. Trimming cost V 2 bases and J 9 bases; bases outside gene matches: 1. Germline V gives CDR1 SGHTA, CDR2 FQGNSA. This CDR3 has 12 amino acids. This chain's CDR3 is CASSLQGVEQFF. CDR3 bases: TGTGCCAGCAGCTTACAGGGGGTTGAGCAGTTCTTC.

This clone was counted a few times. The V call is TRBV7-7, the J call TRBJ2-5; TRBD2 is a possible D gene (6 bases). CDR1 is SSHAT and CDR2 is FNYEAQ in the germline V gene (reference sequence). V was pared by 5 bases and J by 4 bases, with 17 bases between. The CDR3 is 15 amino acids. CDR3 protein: CASSAAEGRTETQYF. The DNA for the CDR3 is TGTGCCAGCAGCGCCGCCGAGGGGAGGACAGAGACCCAGTACTTC.

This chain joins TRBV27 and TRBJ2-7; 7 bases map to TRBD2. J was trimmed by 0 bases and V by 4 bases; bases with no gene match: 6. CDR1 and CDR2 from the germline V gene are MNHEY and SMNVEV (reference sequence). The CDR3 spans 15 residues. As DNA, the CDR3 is TGTGCCAGCAGTTCAATCCTAGCGGCCTCCTACGAGCAGTACTTC. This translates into CASSSILAASYEQYF.

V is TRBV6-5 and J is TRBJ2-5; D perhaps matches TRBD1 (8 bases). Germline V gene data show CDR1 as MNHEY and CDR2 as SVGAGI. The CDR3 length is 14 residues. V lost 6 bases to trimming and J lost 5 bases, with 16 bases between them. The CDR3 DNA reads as TGTGCCAGCAGATCGGACAGGGAGGGGGAGACCCAGTACTTC. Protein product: CASRSDREGETQYF.

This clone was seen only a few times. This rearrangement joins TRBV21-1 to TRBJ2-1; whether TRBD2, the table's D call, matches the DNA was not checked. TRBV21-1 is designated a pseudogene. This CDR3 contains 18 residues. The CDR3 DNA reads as TGTGCCAGCAGCAAAGGGCCTAGCGGGAGCCGCTCCTACAATGAGCAGTTCTTC. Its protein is CASSKGPSGSRSYNEQFF.

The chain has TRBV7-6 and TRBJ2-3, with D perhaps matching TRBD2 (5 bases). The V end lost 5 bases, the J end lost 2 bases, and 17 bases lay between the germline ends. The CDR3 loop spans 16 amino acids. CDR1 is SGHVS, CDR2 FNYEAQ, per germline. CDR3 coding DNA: TGTGCCAGCAGCCCAGAATCTAGCCGAGACACAGATACGCAGTATTTT. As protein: CASSPESSRDTDTQYF.

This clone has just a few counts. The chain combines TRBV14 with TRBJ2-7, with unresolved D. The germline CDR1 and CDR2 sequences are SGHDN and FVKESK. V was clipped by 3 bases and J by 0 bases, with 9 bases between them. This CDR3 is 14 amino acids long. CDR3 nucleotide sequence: TGTGCCAGCAGCCAGGCGACATACTCCTACGAGCAGTACTTC. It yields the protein CASSQATYSYEQYF.

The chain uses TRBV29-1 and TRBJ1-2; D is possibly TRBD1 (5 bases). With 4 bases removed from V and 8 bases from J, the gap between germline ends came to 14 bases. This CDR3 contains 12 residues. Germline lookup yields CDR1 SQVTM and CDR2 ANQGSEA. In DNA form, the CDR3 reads TGCAGCGTTGTCCAGGGAGGTACCGGCTACACCTTC. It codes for CSVVQGGTGYTF.

The CDR3 sequence is CASSFPGTGIVYTF. DNA for the CDR3: TGTGCCAGCAGCTTCCCCGGGACAGGAATAGTCTACACCTTC. The chain uses TRBV11-2 and TRBJ1-2; 8 positions agree with TRBD1. Germline lookup yields CDR1 SGHAT and CDR2 FQNNGV. The CDR3 has 14 residues. With 3 bases clipped from V and 10 bases from J, the junction kept 10 bases outside the gene matches.

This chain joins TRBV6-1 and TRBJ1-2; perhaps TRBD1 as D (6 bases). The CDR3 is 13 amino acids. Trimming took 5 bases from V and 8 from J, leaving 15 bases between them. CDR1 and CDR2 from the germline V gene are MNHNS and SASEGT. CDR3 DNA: TGTGCCAGCAGTTCCGGGACACCGGAAGGCTACACCTTC. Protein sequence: CASSSGTPEGYTF.

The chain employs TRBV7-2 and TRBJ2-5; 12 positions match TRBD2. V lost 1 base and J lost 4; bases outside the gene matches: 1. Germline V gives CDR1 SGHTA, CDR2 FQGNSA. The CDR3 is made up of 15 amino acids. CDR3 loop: CASSLGLAGVETQYF. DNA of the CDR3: TGTGCCAGCAGCTTAGGACTAGCGGGAGTAGAGACCCAGTACTTC.

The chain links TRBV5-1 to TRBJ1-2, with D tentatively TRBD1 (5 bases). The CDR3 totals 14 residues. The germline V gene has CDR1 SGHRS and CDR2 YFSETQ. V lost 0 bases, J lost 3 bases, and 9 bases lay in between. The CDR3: CASSLDSRDYGYTF. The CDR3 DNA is TGCGCCAGCAGCTTGGATAGCAGGGACTATGGCTACACCTTC.

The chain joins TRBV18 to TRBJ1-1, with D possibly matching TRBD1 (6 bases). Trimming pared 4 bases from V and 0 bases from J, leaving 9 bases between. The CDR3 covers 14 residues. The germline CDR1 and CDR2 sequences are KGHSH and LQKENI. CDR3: CASSLGQLNTEAFF. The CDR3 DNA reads TGTGCCAGCTCACTTGGACAGCTGAACACTGAAGCTTTCTTT.

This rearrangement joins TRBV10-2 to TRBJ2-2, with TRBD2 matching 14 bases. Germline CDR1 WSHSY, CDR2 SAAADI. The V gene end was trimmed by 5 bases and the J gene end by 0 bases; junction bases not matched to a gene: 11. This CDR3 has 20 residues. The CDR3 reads CASSRYSGTSGGSNTGELFF. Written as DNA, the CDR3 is TGCGCCAGCAGTAGGTACTCCGGGACTAGCGGGGGATCGAACACCGGGGAGCTGTTTTTT.

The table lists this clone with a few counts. The CDR3 is CSAMGQNSGNTIYF. The CDR3 DNA follows: TGCAGCGCGATGGGACAGAACTCTGGAAACACCATATATTTT. The genes are TRBV29-1 and TRBJ1-3, with 7 bases that match TRBD1. The CDR3 contains 14 residues. Germline loops: CDR1 SQVTM, CDR2 ANQGSEA. V shed 7 bases and J 0 bases; nucleotides not matched to a gene: 6.

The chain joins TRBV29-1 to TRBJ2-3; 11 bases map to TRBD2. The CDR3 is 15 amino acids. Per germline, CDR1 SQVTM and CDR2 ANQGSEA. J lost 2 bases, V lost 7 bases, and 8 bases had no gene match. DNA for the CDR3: TGCAGCGGTGGCGGGACTAGCGGTTTCACAGATACGCAGTATTTT. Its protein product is CSGGGTSGFTDTQYF.

CDR3 sequence (DNA): TGCGCCAGCAGCTTGAGCACAGACTCCTACGAGCAGTACTTC. Protein sequence: CASSLSTDSYEQYF. The chain uses TRBV5-1 and TRBJ2-7; D is unclear. This CDR3 spans 14 amino acids. CDR1 and CDR2 from the germline V gene are SGHRS and YFSETQ. V was pared by 1 base and J by 0 bases, with 8 bases between.

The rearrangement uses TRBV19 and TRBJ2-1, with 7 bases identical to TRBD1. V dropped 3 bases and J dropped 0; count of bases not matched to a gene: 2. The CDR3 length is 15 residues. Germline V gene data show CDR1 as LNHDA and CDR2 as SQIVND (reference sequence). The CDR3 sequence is CASSINRGSYNEQFF. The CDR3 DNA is TGTGCCAGTAGTATTAACAGGGGCTCCTACAATGAGCAGTTCTTC.

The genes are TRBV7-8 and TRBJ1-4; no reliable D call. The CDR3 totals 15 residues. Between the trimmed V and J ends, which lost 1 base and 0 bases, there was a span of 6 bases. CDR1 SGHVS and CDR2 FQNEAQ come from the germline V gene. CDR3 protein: CASSLGSATNEKLFF. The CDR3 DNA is TGTGCCAGCAGCTTAGGTTCAGCAACTAATGAAAAACTGTTTTTT.

This chain's CDR3 is CASSPPIDRKNEKLFF. DNA for the CDR3: TGTGCCAGCTCACCTCCTATCGACAGAAAAAATGAAAAACTGTTTTTT. The chain carries TRBV18 and TRBJ1-4; D is possibly TRBD1 (5 bases). Germline CDR1 and CDR2: KGHSH and LQKENI. The CDR3 has 16 residues. Trimming stripped 3 bases from V and 5 bases from J, with 16 bases between.

CDR3 sequence reads: CASSLGQGRETQYF. In DNA form, the CDR3 reads TGTGCCAGCAGCCTCGGACAGGGGCGGGAGACCCAGTACTTC. The chain employs TRBV4-2 and TRBJ2-5; 9 bases are a match to TRBD1. Germline V gene lookup returns CDR1 LGHNA and CDR2 YNFKEQ. J was trimmed by 5 bases and V by 4 bases; bases with no gene match: 5. This CDR3 region has 14 residues.

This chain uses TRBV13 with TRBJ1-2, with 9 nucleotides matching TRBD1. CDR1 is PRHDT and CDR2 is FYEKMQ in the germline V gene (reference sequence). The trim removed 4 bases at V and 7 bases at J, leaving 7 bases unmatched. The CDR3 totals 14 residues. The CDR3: CASSSQGAGVGYTF. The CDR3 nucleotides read TGTGCCAGCAGCTCACAGGGGGCAGGGGTTGGCTACACCTTC.

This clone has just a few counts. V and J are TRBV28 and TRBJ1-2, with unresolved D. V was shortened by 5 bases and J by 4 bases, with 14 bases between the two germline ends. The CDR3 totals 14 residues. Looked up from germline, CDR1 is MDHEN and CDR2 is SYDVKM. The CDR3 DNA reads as TGTGCCAGCAGTAAGATCCCTAATAGCTATGGCTACACCTTC. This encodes CASSKIPNSYGYTF.

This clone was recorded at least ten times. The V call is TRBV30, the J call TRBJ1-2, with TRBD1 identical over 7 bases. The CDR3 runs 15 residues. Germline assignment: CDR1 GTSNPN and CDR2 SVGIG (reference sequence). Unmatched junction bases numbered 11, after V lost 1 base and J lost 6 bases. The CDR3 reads CAWSEILDRVHGYTF. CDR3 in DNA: TGTGCCTGGAGTGAAATTCTTGACAGGGTCCATGGCTACACCTTC.

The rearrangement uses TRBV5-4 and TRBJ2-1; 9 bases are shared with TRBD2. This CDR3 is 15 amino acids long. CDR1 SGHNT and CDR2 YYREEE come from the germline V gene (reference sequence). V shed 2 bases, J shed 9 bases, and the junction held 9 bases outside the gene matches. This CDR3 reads CASSFPAGGPGEQFF. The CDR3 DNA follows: TGTGCCAGCAGCTTCCCGGCGGGAGGGCCAGGTGAGCAGTTCTTC. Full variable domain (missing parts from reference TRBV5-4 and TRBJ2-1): ETGVTQSPTHLIKTRGQQVTLRCSSQSGHNTVSWYQQALGQGPQFIFQYYREEENGRGNFPPRFSGLQFPNYSSELNVNALELDDSALYLCASSFPAGGPGEQFFGPGTRLTVL.